The 19 T cell receptor beta chains presented below share a single source sample, sequenced in a study of cytomegalovirus exposure and HLA in healthy donors. The PCR used 60 Vbeta and 13 Jbeta primers. Data came from immunoSEQ multiplex PCR; TCRdb stores just in-frame clones and leaves some out. This sample has about 170,000 clones, with 80% found just once. The sample consisted of PBMCs. The source of these receptors is a woman between 50 and 59 years old in good health and CMV-seropositive.

The chain uses TRBV7-2 and TRBJ1-6; D perhaps matches TRBD1 (6 bases). This CDR3 is built from 17 residues. The germline gives CDR1 SGHTA, CDR2 FQGNSA. With 4 bases removed from V and 8 bases from J, the gap between germline ends came to 21 bases. The CDR3 is CASSSSPAGGVHSPLHF. As DNA, the CDR3 is TGTGCCAGCAGCTCTTCCCCGGCGGGGGGCGTGCATTCACCCCTCCACTTT.

The chain recombines TRBV19 with TRBJ1-5; weak D call: TRBD1 (5 bases). Trimming cost V 6 bases and J 1 base, with 16 bases left between them. CDR3 length: 16 amino acids. Germline V gene sequence: CDR1 LNHDA, CDR2 SQIVND (reference sequence). CDR3 residues: CASRILGVVSNQPQHF. Here the CDR3 DNA reads TGTGCCAGTAGGATACTAGGGGTCGTGAGCAATCAGCCCCAGCATTTT.

In DNA, the CDR3 is TGCGCCAGCAGCCTCGACTTGAACACTGAAGCTTTCTTT. This encodes CASSLDLNTEAFF. J is TRBJ1-1 and V is TRBV4-3; D ambiguous. Germline V gene sequence: CDR1 LGHNA, CDR2 YSLEER. Trimming took 4 bases from V and 0 from J, leaving 6 bases between them. The CDR3 loop spans 13 amino acids.

To note about this clone: The germline gene is not matched at one end of the junction; a read error may be the cause. The V gene is TRBV7-7, the J gene TRBJ2-7, with TRBD2 identical over 11 bases. CDR1 and CDR2 (germline): SSHAT, FNYEAQ (reference sequence). The CDR3 has 16 amino acids. The CDR3 here is CASSLGPLAGAYEQYF. In nucleotides, the CDR3 is TGTGCTAGCAGCTTAGGGCCACTAGCGGGAGCCTACGAGCAGTACTTC.

This clone came up a few times. V gene TRBV5-1 combines with J gene TRBJ2-1; D perhaps matches TRBD1 (6 bases). Per the germline V gene, CDR1 is SGHRS and CDR2 is YFSETQ. V lost 0 bases and J lost 5, with 9 bases in between. The CDR3 is made up of 14 amino acids. CDR3 DNA sequence: TGCGCCAGCAGCTTGGGGGGGCCGAACAATGAGCAGTTCTTC. The encoded protein is CASSLGGPNNEQFF. Based on the CDR3 plus reference TRBV5-1 and TRBJ2-1, the full variable domain is KAGVTQTPRYLIKTRGQQVTLSCSPISGHRSVSWYQQTPGQGLQFLFEYFSETQRNKGNFPGRFSGRQFSNSRSEMNVSTLELGDSALYLCASSLGGPNNEQFFGPGTRLTVL.

The chain carries TRBV6-5 and TRBJ1-1; D not certain. CDR3 length: 15 amino acids. CDR1 and CDR2 from the germline V gene are MNHEY and SVGAGI. V lost 2 bases to trimming and J lost 4 bases, with 14 bases between them. DNA of the CDR3: TGTGCCAGCAGTTACGTAGTATCCGGGATCACTGAAGCTTTCTTT. This codes for CASSYVVSGITEAFF.

This clone occurred a few times. The chain has TRBV5-4 and TRBJ2-5; 7 nucleotides align to TRBD2. Germline V gene data show CDR1 as SGHNT and CDR2 as YYREEE (reference sequence). V dropped 4 bases and J dropped 2; count of bases not matched to a gene: 17. The length of the CDR3 is 18 residues. CDR3 amino acids: CASSRGRSGRSQQETQYF. For the CDR3, the DNA is TGTGCCAGCAGCCGCGGGAGATCAGGACGGTCGCAGCAAGAGACCCAGTACTTC.

The gene calls are TRBV19 and TRBJ2-5; D is uncertain. Trimming pared 3 bases from V and 4 bases from J, leaving 6 bases between. CDR3 length: 12 residues. Germline V gives CDR1 LNHDA, CDR2 SQIVND (reference sequence). The CDR3 protein is CASSMRRETQYF. CDR3 in DNA: TGTGCCAGTAGTATGAGGAGAGAGACCCAGTACTTC.

The J gene is TRBJ1-4, the V gene TRBV15; 8 nucleotides agree with TRBD1. V lost 1 base, J lost 5 bases, and 3 bases stayed unmatched. The CDR3 loop spans 15 amino acids. Germline V gene data show CDR1 as LNHNV and CDR2 as YYDKDF (reference sequence). The CDR3 nucleotides are TGTGCCACCAGCAGAGCGACAGGGGCCAATGAAAAACTGTTTTTT. Protein sequence: CATSRATGANEKLFF.

The V and J genes are TRBV5-4 and TRBJ1-5; TRBD1 matches at 9 bases. CDR1 SGHNT and CDR2 YYREEE come from the germline V gene (reference sequence). After removal of 4 bases from V and 7 bases from J, the junction contained 9 bases not matched to a gene. The CDR3 covers 15 residues. The CDR3 nucleotides read TGTGCCAGCAGCGGACGACAGGGGGTCAGCCAGCCCCAGCATTTT. As protein: CASSGRQGVSQPQHF. Drawing the rest from reference TRBV5-4 and TRBJ1-5, the complete variable domain is ETGVTQSPTHLIKTRGQQVTLRCSSQSGHNTVSWYQQALGQGPQFIFQYYREEENGRGNFPPRFSGLQFPNYSSELNVNALELDDSALYLCASSGRQGVSQPQHFGDGTRLSIL.

The gene calls are TRBV27 and TRBJ2-7; the match to TRBD2 covers 11 bases. This CDR3 spans 16 amino acids. Germline loops: CDR1 MNHEY, CDR2 SMNVEV (reference sequence). J lost 6 bases, V lost 7 bases, and 14 bases had no gene match. The CDR3 reads CASKFSGGVKVTEQYF. The CDR3 DNA reads as TGTGCCAGCAAGTTTAGCGGGGGGGTAAAGGTGACCGAGCAGTACTTC.

The gene calls are TRBV5-4 and TRBJ1-6; TRBD1 is a possible D gene (5 bases). Trimming left V 1 base short and J 7 bases short, with 15 bases between. Per the germline V gene, CDR1 is SGHNT and CDR2 is YYREEE (reference sequence). The CDR3 is made up of 16 amino acids. CDR3 coding DNA: TGTGCCAGCAGCTTGTCTAGGGGTGGGGGGAATTCACCCCTCCACTTT. Translating gives CASSLSRGGGNSPLHF.

The V gene is TRBV11-2, the J gene TRBJ2-2; 8 nucleotides match TRBD2. Germline CDR1 SGHAT, CDR2 FQNNGV. The CDR3 runs to 16 residues. The V and J ends lost 6 bases and 8 bases, in that order; junction bases with no gene match: 14. The CDR3 sequence: CASRPRFSGAIGELFF. The CDR3 nucleotides are TGTGCCAGCAGACCTCGTTTTAGCGGGGCCATTGGGGAGCTGTTTTTT. The entire variable domain, with the rest obtained from reference TRBV11-2 and TRBJ2-2, is as follows: EAGVAQSPRYKIIEKRQSVAFWCNPISGHATLYWYQQILGQGPKLLIQFQNNGVVDDSQLPKDRFSAERLKGVDSTLKIQPAKLEDSAVYLCASRPRFSGAIGELFFGEGSRLTVL.

This chain uses TRBV9 with TRBJ2-1; possibly TRBD1 for D (6 bases). V dropped 3 bases and J dropped 4 bases, with 11 bases sitting between them. This CDR3 contains 14 residues. Germline V lookup: CDR1 SGDLS, CDR2 YYNGEE. The CDR3 loop is CASSGRDTYNEQFF. As DNA, the CDR3 is TGTGCCAGCAGCGGCCGGGACACATACAATGAGCAGTTCTTC.

The chain uses TRBV9 and TRBJ2-1; a weak D match, TRBD2 (6 bases). CDR1 is SGDLS, CDR2 YYNGEE, per germline. The CDR3 has 16 amino acids. V was cut by 3 bases and J by 9 bases, with 22 bases left in between. CDR3 coding DNA: TGTGCCAGCAGCGCCGCCGGGCCCACGGCCGGGGGTGAGCAGTTCTTC. Its protein product is CASSAAGPTAGGEQFF.

The V gene is TRBV18, the J gene TRBJ2-2; D gene unclear. CDR1 and CDR2 (germline): KGHSH, LQKENI. Trimming pared 5 bases from V and 3 bases from J, leaving 4 bases between. CDR3 length: 12 amino acids. The CDR3 sequence: CASSTDTGELFF. CDR3 nucleotides: TGTGCCAGCTCAACGGACACCGGGGAGCTGTTTTTT.

This clone was seen only once. The gene calls are TRBV5-1 and TRBJ2-5; 9 nucleotides line up with TRBD1. CDR3 size: 15 residues. Germline V CDR1 and CDR2: SGHRS, YFSETQ. V gave up 2 bases and J gave up 4 bases; unmatched junction bases: 6. The CDR3 is CASSLNRGPGETQYF. CDR3 nucleotide sequence: TGCGCCAGCAGCTTAAACAGGGGGCCGGGAGAGACCCAGTACTTC.

The rearrangement links TRBV11-2 to TRBJ1-4, with D tentatively TRBD1 (6 bases). The CDR3 has 14 amino acids. Germline assignment: CDR1 SGHAT and CDR2 FQNNGV. Trimming cost V 4 bases and J 10 bases, with 16 bases left between them. The CDR3 sequence: CASSSRQAWGKLFF. CDR3 coding DNA: TGTGCCAGCAGCTCCCGACAGGCGTGGGGAAAACTGTTTTTT.

This clone was counted a single time. The chain uses TRBV10-3 and TRBJ2-7, with D possibly matching TRBD1 (6 bases). The ends were cut back, 6 bases at V and 5 bases at J, with 14 bases in the middle. This CDR3 contains 13 residues. In germline, CDR1 is ENHRY, CDR2 SYGVKD. The CDR3 region has the DNA TGTGCCATCAGGAGGGGGTCGGGGAACGAGCAGTACTTC. Protein: CAIRRGSGNEQYF.